Listed here is a single TCR beta chain. Its antigen is not yet known. No base quality values were provided; no much bigger clone lies one nucleotide off. Receptor amplification or capture employed the immunoSEQ multiplex PCR assay. Imported from immuneACCESS, the table was reduced by TCRdb to in-frame sequences with V and J called. These copies leave out some clones; in studies compared against another copy, an unresolved V gene accounts for under half, and the cause of the remainder is not known. Across this sample there are about 100,000 clones, with 85% to 95% seen only once. The ten largest clones capture 0.78% of the sample. The CDR3 covers 13 residues, taking in both the cysteine and the phenylalanine. Only the CDR3 region is kept as DNA, spanning 39 bases read in frame from base 1. Sequences SGHRS (CDR1) and YFSETQ (CDR2) are obtained from the germline V gene. V gives up 1 base and J gives up 4 bases, and the segment between their germline ends measures 9 bases.

This specimen belongs to a study of T cell changes during pregnancy in multiple sclerosis (dated by TCRdb to between 2017 and 2020). General notes on the study: In women with multiple sclerosis, the researchers looked at how the T cell repertoire shifted as pregnancy progressed.

The receptor comes from a female donor in good health, enrolled as a control in a pregnancy study. This specimen consisted of peripheral blood, obtained in the third trimester of pregnancy. The chain employs TRBV5-1 and TRBJ2-7; matching of 6 bases hints at TRBD1 as the D gene. Here the CDR3 is given as CASSLNRAYEQYF. The DNA is as follows: TGCGCCAGCAGCTTGAACAGGGCTTACGAGCAGTACTTC.